This T cell receptor (beta chain) was captured in a study of T cell responses to AZD1222 COVID-19 vaccine. V lost 0 bases and J lost 7, with 16 bases in between. This CDR3 is built from 15 residues. CDR1 SGHRS and CDR2 YFSETQ come from the germline V gene. Clones were sequenced by immunoSEQ multiplex PCR, and TCRdb holds only the in-frame ones, with some missing. The sample has nearly 90,000 clones; 89% are singletons. The source is an adult who received the AZD1222 COVID-19 vaccine. Sequenced material: peripheral blood, taken 28 days after the second AZD1222 dose. V is TRBV5-1 and J is TRBJ1-2; D remains ambiguous. The CDR3, as DNA: TGCGCCAGCAGCTTGGCCGGCGCACCCTCTCTTGGCTACACCTTC. Translation gives CASSLAGAPSLGYTF.